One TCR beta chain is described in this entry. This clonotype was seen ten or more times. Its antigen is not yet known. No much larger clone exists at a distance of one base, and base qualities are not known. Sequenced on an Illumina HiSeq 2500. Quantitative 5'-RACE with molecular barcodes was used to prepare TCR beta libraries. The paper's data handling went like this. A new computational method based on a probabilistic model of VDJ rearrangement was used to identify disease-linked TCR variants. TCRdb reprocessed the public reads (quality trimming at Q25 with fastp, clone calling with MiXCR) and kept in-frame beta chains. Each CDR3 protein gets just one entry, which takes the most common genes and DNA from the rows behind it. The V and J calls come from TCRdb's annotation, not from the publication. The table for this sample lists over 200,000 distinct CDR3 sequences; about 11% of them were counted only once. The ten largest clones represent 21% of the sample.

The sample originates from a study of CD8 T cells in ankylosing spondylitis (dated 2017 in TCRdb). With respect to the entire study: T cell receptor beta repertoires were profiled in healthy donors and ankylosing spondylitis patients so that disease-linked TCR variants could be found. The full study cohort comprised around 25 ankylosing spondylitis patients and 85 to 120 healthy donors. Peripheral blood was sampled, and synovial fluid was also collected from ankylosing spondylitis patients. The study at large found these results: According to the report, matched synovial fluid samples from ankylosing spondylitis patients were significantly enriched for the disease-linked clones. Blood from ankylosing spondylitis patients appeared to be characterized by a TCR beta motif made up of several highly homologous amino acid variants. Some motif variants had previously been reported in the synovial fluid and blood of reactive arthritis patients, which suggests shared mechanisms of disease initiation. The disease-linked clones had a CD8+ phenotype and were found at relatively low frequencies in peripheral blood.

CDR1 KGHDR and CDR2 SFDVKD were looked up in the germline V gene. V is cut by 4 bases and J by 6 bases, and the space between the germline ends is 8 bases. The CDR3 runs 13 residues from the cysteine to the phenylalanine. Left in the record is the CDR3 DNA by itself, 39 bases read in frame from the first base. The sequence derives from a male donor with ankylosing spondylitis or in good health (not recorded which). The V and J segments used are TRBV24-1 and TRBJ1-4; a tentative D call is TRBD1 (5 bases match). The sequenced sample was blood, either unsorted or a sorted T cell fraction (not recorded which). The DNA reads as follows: TGTGCCACCAGTGACGGGGCCGATGAAAAACTGTTTTTT. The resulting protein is CATSDGADEKLFF.